The sequence of this T cell receptor (beta chain) was determined in a study of blood T cell repertoires in COVID-19. At the level of the study: Acute and convalescent COVID-19 samples came from the United States, Italy and Spain. In each case, the material was cDNA or gDNA derived from T cells, B-cell-depleted T cells, or PBMCs.

Trimming cost V 4 bases and J 4 bases; bases outside gene matches: 6. The CDR3 length is 16 residues. The germline V gene encodes CDR1 LGHNA and CDR2 YSLEER. This clone showed up just a few times. Original analysis: Estimation of nucleated cell counts relied on the amplification of reference gene primers. Method: immunoSEQ multiplex PCR; TCRdb's copy keeps in-frame clones and lacks some. V, J and clone size are those of that table, while D and trimming were read from the DNA. The sample holds under 300,000 clones, 75% to 90% seen once. The sequenced sample consisted of peripheral blood. This TCR derives from a woman in her 30s with active or convalescent COVID-19. The chain couples TRBV4-3 to TRBJ2-3, with 12 nucleotides matching TRBD2. CDR3 coding DNA: TGCGCCAGCAGCCCTCAACTAGCGGGGGGAGCAGATACGCAGTATTTT. Its protein is CASSPQLAGGADTQYF.